This entry lists 3 T cell receptor beta chains sequenced from one sample in a study of T cell responses to AZD1222 COVID-19 vaccine. Measured with immunoSEQ multiplex PCR; TCRdb has only the in-frame clones, and not every one. The sample holds 70,000 to 90,000 clones; around nine tenths are singletons and the top ten take under 4%. The input for sequencing was peripheral blood, taken on day 0 of AZD1222 vaccination. The source of these receptors is an adult in good health.

This clone has just one count. This chain uses TRBV6-5 with TRBJ2-5, with unresolved D. This CDR3 contains 14 residues. Trimming stripped 2 bases from V and 2 bases from J, with 9 bases between. Germline CDR1 reads MNHEY; CDR2 reads SVGAGI. The CDR3: CASSYGRRQETQYF. The CDR3 bases are TGTGCCAGCAGTTACGGCAGGAGACAAGAGACCCAGTACTTC.

This chain connects TRBV18 to TRBJ1-2; 7 bases are shared with TRBD1. Germline V lookup: CDR1 KGHSH, CDR2 LQKENI. Trimming cost V 9 bases and J 7 bases; bases outside gene matches: 17. The CDR3 totals 15 residues. The DNA for the CDR3 is TGTGCCAGTCGAAACCAAATCCGGGACAGCGTTGGCTACACCTTC. It is translated as CASRNQIRDSVGYTF.

V and J are TRBV27 and TRBJ1-1; D unresolved. V was pared by 5 bases and J by 0 bases, with 7 bases between. Per germline, CDR1 MNHEY and CDR2 SMNVEV (reference sequence). This CDR3 has 13 residues. CDR3: CASSPDMNTEAFF. As DNA, the CDR3 is TGTGCCAGCAGTCCTGACATGAACACTGAAGCTTTCTTT.